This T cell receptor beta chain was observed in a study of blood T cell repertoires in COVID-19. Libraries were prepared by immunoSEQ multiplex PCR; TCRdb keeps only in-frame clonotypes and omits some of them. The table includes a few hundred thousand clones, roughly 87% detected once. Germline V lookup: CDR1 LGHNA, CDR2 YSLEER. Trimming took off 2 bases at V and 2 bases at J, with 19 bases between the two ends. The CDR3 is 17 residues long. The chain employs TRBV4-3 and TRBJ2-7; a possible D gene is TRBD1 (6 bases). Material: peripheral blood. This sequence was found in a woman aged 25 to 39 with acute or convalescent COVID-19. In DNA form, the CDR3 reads TGCGCCAGCAGCCAAAGTTTCACCGGGACATTTCCCTACGAGCAGTACTTC. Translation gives CASSQSFTGTFPYEQYF.